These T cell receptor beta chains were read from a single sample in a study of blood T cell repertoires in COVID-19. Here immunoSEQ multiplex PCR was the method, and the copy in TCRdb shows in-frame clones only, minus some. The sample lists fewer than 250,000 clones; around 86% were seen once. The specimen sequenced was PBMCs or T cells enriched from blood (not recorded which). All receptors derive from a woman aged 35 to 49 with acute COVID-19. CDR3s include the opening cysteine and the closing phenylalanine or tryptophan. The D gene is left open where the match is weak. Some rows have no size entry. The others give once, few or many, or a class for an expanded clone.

DNA: TGTGCCAGCAGCTTAACTAGCGGGAGGGCTAGAGAGACCCAGTACTTC
CDR3: CASSLTSGRARETQYF
length: 16
V: TRBV7-2
size: -
J: TRBJ2-5
D: TRBD2

DNA: TGTGCCAGCAGTTACGAACGGGACAGGGGCTCCTACGAGCAGTACTTC
CDR3: CASSYERDRGSYEQYF
length: 16
V: TRBV6-2/TRBV6-3
size: -
J: TRBJ2-7
D: TRBD1

DNA: TGTGCCACCAGGGGGAGGGGGGAAACCTACAATGAGCAGTTCTTC
CDR3: CATRGRGETYNEQFF
length: 15
V: TRBV24-1
size: -
J: TRBJ2-1
D: -

DNA: TGCGCCAGCAGCTCTGAGCTCCCCTCTGGAAACACCATATATTTT
CDR3: CASSSELPSGNTIYF
length: 15
V: TRBV5-1
size: -
J: TRBJ1-3
D: -

DNA: TGTGCCAGCAGTTCTAACACTGAAGCTTTCTTT
CDR3: CASSSNTEAFF
length: 11
V: TRBV27
size: -
J: TRBJ1-1
D: -

DNA: TGTGCCAGCAGCTTACTAAGACTCCCAACTTGGAGCCCCACAGATACGCAGTATTTT
CDR3: CASSLLRLPTWSPTDTQYF
length: 19
V: TRBV11-2
size: once
J: TRBJ2-3
D: -

DNA: TGCGCCAGCAAGGTTAGGGGGCAATATGAGCAGTTCTTC
CDR3: CASKVRGQYEQFF
length: 13
V: TRBV5-1
size: -
J: TRBJ2-1
D: TRBD1

DNA: TGTGCCTGGACAGCCGCCGGGAATTCACCCCTCCACTTT
CDR3: CAWTAAGNSPLHF
length: 13
V: TRBV30
size: -
J: TRBJ1-6
D: -

DNA: TGTGCCAGCAGTTTGAGGAGGGGAAACTATGGCTACACCTTC
CDR3: CASSLRRGNYGYTF
length: 14
V: TRBV28
size: -
J: TRBJ1-2
D: -

DNA: TGTGCCAGCAGCCAAGACGTTGGGAGTTTACGGGCCTACGAGCAGTACTTC
CDR3: CASSQDVGSLRAYEQYF
length: 17
V: TRBV3-1/TRBV3-2
size: -
J: TRBJ2-7
D: -

DNA: TGTGCCACTTCCGAGGGGGCTTACGAGCAGTACTTC
CDR3: CATSEGAYEQYF
length: 12
V: TRBV28
size: -
J: TRBJ2-7
D: TRBD1

DNA: TGCAGCGTCAGTGTTTCAGCTAACTATGGCTACACCTTC
CDR3: CSVSVSANYGYTF
length: 13
V: TRBV29-1
size: -
J: TRBJ1-2
D: -

DNA: TGTGCCAGCAGACAGACAGAAGCCTACGAGCAGTACTTC
CDR3: CASRQTEAYEQYF
length: 13
V: TRBV28
size: few
J: TRBJ2-7
D: -

DNA: TGTGCCAGCTCCCCCCGGACTAGCGGGAGGCATGAGGAGCAGTACTTC
CDR3: CASSPRTSGRHEEQYF
length: 16
V: TRBV18
size: few
J: TRBJ2-7
D: TRBD2

DNA: TGTGCCAGCAGCTCGAGTAACAGGCTTCGGAGAGGATCACCCCTCCACTTT
CDR3: CASSSSNRLRRGSPLHF
length: 17
V: TRBV5-8
size: -
J: TRBJ1-6
D: -

DNA: TGTGCCAGCAGTGTGCCCTCCGGAGGCGGGGGCACGGCAGATACGCAGTATTTT
CDR3: CASSVPSGGGGTADTQYF
length: 18
V: TRBV2
size: -
J: TRBJ2-3
D: -

DNA: TGTGCCAGCAGCTTAGGTGAAGGGAGAAAGAACAATGAGCAGTTCTTC
CDR3: CASSLGEGRKNNEQFF
length: 16
V: TRBV5-5
size: -
J: TRBJ2-1
D: -

DNA: TGCGCCAGCAGCCGAGAGGGGGCGAATGACAATGAGCAGTTCTTC
CDR3: CASSREGANDNEQFF
length: 15
V: TRBV5-1
size: -
J: TRBJ2-1
D: TRBD1

DNA: TGCGCCAGCAGCCCCGAGCAGACTAGCGGGATACCCTCCGATACGCAGTATTTT
CDR3: CASSPEQTSGIPSDTQYF
length: 18
V: TRBV5-1
size: -
J: TRBJ2-3
D: TRBD2

DNA: TGTGCCAGCAGTTTTAGGGGGAGAACCTTTCTTAGAGATACGCAGTATTTT
CDR3: CASSFRGRTFLRDTQYF
length: 17
V: TRBV28
size: -
J: TRBJ2-3
D: -

DNA: TGTGCCAGCAGCCCAGAAGGGAGTCAGGTTGTCGAGCAGTACTTC
CDR3: CASSPEGSQVVEQYF
length: 15
V: TRBV9
size: -
J: TRBJ2-7
D: -

DNA: TGCGCCAGCAGATTCGGGTTAGGCTCCACCGGGGAGCTGTTTTTT
CDR3: CASRFGLGSTGELFF
length: 15
V: TRBV5-1
size: few
J: TRBJ2-2
D: -

DNA: TGTGCCAGCAGAGGAGGCACTGAAGCTTTCTTT
CDR3: CASRGGTEAFF
length: 11
V: TRBV3-1/TRBV3-2
size: -
J: TRBJ1-1
D: -

DNA: TGTGCCAGCAGCTTGGACAATTTACCCCTCCACTTT
CDR3: CASSLDNLPLHF
length: 12
V: TRBV7-9
size: -
J: TRBJ1-6
D: -

DNA: TGTGCCAGCAGCTTGGGCTTAGCCACCGGGGAGCTGTTTTTT
CDR3: CASSLGLATGELFF
length: 14
V: TRBV5-4
size: -
J: TRBJ2-2
D: -

DNA: TGTGCCAGCCGAAGGAACGCCGGGGGCAATCAGCCCCAGCATTTT
CDR3: CASRRNAGGNQPQHF
length: 15
V: TRBV27
size: -
J: TRBJ1-5
D: -

DNA: TGTGCCAGCAGTCGATTGACAGGAAACTCTGGAAACACCATATATTTT
CDR3: CASSRLTGNSGNTIYF
length: 16
V: TRBV4-2
size: -
J: TRBJ1-3
D: -

DNA: TGTGCCAGCAGTTCCCTCGGAATCTTCCGGAAGCGTGAGACCGGGGAGCTGTTTTTT
CDR3: CASSSLGIFRKRETGELFF
length: 19
V: TRBV7-7
size: -
J: TRBJ2-2
D: -

DNA: TGTGCCAGCATTAATACAGGGCAGCTCAATCAGCCCCAGCATTTT
CDR3: CASINTGQLNQPQHF
length: 15
V: TRBV28
size: -
J: TRBJ1-5
D: -

DNA: TGTGCCAGCAGTGAAGCAACCGACAGGGGCCTAAGAGGCGGCTACACCTTC
CDR3: CASSEATDRGLRGGYTF
length: 17
V: TRBV2
size: once
J: TRBJ1-2
D: TRBD1

DNA: TGTGCCAGCAGCGTGGTATCAGGGCTGGGCACTGAAGCTTTCTTT
CDR3: CASSVVSGLGTEAFF
length: 15
V: TRBV9
size: -
J: TRBJ1-1
D: -

DNA: TGTGCCAGTAGGTGGGAGGGCCAAAACGGGGAGCTGTTTTTT
CDR3: CASRWEGQNGELFF
length: 14
V: TRBV28
size: once
J: TRBJ2-2
D: TRBD2

DNA: TGTGCCAGCAGCCCAAGCTACGGACATAAGACGAATGGCTACACCTTC
CDR3: CASSPSYGHKTNGYTF
length: 16
V: TRBV14
size: -
J: TRBJ1-2
D: -

DNA: TGCAGCGTTGAAGTGGGAGGGAACACTGAAGCTTTCTTT
CDR3: CSVEVGGNTEAFF
length: 13
V: TRBV29-1
size: -
J: TRBJ1-1
D: -

DNA: TGCAGCTCCGGGACAGGGGCTTGGGGAGAGACCCAGTACTTC
CDR3: CSSGTGAWGETQYF
length: 14
V: TRBV29-1
size: -
J: TRBJ2-5
D: TRBD1

DNA: TGTGCCAGCAGTGGGGGCCCCAGAGGCGGCTACACCTTC
CDR3: CASSGGPRGGYTF
length: 13
V: TRBV2
size: -
J: TRBJ1-2
D: -

DNA: TGTGCCAGCAGTTTAAAAGGAGGACAGGCGTACTCTGGGGCCAACGTCCTGACTTTC
CDR3: CASSLKGGQAYSGANVLTF
length: 19
V: TRBV27
size: -
J: TRBJ2-6
D: TRBD1

DNA: TGTGCCATCAGGGGGGCATCTGGCAATATTGGGGAGCTGTTTTTT
CDR3: CAIRGASGNIGELFF
length: 15
V: TRBV10-3
size: -
J: TRBJ2-2
D: -

DNA: TGTGCCAGCAGTTCCTCCGGCCGAGGGAAAGAGACCCAGTACTTC
CDR3: CASSSSGRGKETQYF
length: 15
V: TRBV28
size: -
J: TRBJ2-5
D: -

DNA: TGTGCCAGCAGCAGGAGCGAACTCTATACGCAGTATTTT
CDR3: CASSRSELYTQYF
length: 13
V: TRBV5-6
size: -
J: TRBJ2-3
D: -

DNA: TGTGCCAGCAGTGAGGACATGAGCTCTGGAAACACCATATATTTT
CDR3: CASSEDMSSGNTIYF
length: 15
V: TRBV6-1
size: -
J: TRBJ1-3
D: -

DNA: TGTGCCAGCTCACCTCAGGAAGATACGCAGTATTTT
CDR3: CASSPQEDTQYF
length: 12
V: TRBV18
size: -
J: TRBJ2-3
D: -

DNA: TGTGCCAGCAGCCCCCGGACAGGTGGAGAAGCTTTCTTT
CDR3: CASSPRTGGEAFF
length: 13
V: TRBV7-3
size: -
J: TRBJ1-1
D: TRBD1

DNA: TGTGCCAGTAGTATGGGCCTGGGGAACACCGGGGAGCTGTTTTTT
CDR3: CASSMGLGNTGELFF
length: 15
V: TRBV19
size: once
J: TRBJ2-2
D: -

DNA: TGTGCCAGCAGCAAATTAGAAGGGGTCGATGGCTACACCTTC
CDR3: CASSKLEGVDGYTF
length: 14
V: TRBV21-1
size: -
J: TRBJ1-2
D: -

DNA: TGTGCCAGCAGCCTTCACCCGGGACTAGCGGGAGTACAGCTGTTCTTC
CDR3: CASSLHPGLAGVQLFF
length: 16
V: TRBV2
size: -
J: TRBJ2-1
D: TRBD2

DNA: TGCGCCAGCGTAGGACTAGCGGGAGCGGGTACGCAGTATTTT
CDR3: CASVGLAGAGTQYF
length: 14
V: TRBV10-2
size: -
J: TRBJ2-3
D: TRBD2

DNA: TGTGCCAGCGGAGAGGGACTAGCGGGAGAGGGGTTCGGGAATGAGCAGTTCTTC
CDR3: CASGEGLAGEGFGNEQFF
length: 18
V: TRBV19
size: -
J: TRBJ2-1
D: TRBD2

DNA: TGTGCCAGCTCACCACCCGGACTAGCGGGAGGAATGGGTGAGCAGTTCTTC
CDR3: CASSPPGLAGGMGEQFF
length: 17
V: TRBV18
size: -
J: TRBJ2-1
D: TRBD2

DNA: TGTGCCAGCAGCCCCTGGACTAGCGGGAGTTACGAGCAGTACTTC
CDR3: CASSPWTSGSYEQYF
length: 15
V: TRBV7-2
size: -
J: TRBJ2-7
D: TRBD2

DNA: TGTGCCCCTTCGGGGGGGAGATTGGGCTATGGCTACACCTTC
CDR3: CAPSGGRLGYGYTF
length: 14
V: TRBV27
size: -
J: TRBJ1-2
D: -

DNA: TGTGCCTGGAAAGGCGAGGGCTACGAGCAGTACTTC
CDR3: CAWKGEGYEQYF
length: 12
V: TRBV30
size: once
J: TRBJ2-7
D: -

DNA: TGTGCCAGCAGTGAAGGTACACTAAATGAAAAACTGTTTTTT
CDR3: CASSEGTLNEKLFF
length: 14
V: TRBV6-1
size: -
J: TRBJ1-4
D: -

DNA: TGTGCCAGCAGCCAAGATAGAGCGACCTCCTCTCGGGAAAAACTGTTTTTT
CDR3: CASSQDRATSSREKLFF
length: 17
V: TRBV3-1/TRBV3-2
size: -
J: TRBJ1-4
D: -

DNA: TGTGCCAGCTCAAGACTTGGGACTAGCGGGTACAATGAGCAGTTCTTC
CDR3: CASSRLGTSGYNEQFF
length: 16
V: TRBV18
size: -
J: TRBJ2-1
D: TRBD2

DNA: TGTGCCAGCAGTCCCTACTCGGGACTCACCTCATTAGAGCAGTACTTC
CDR3: CASSPYSGLTSLEQYF
length: 16
V: TRBV27
size: -
J: TRBJ2-7
D: -

DNA: TGTGCCAGCACCCGGGACGGGAGCTCCTACGAGCAGTACTTC
CDR3: CASTRDGSSYEQYF
length: 14
V: TRBV28
size: once
J: TRBJ2-7
D: -